This T cell receptor (beta chain) is from a study of cytomegalovirus exposure and HLA in healthy donors (TCRdb year 2017). Turning to the overall study: According to a later analysis, the roughly 130 validation repertoires were produced on the same platform as the approximately 600 repertoires of the first cohort. The study combined high-throughput TCR immunosequencing, statistical association of individual TCRs with disease status, and machine learning to predict cytomegalovirus infection status. The study aimed to test whether signatures of past pathogen exposure could be identified by cataloging public T cell receptors. Besides the first cohort of approximately 670 subjects, a separate validation cohort made up of around 120 different subjects was used.

The library was prepared using the immunoSEQ multiplex PCR assay. The authors' pipeline ran thus. A statistical classification framework was built to diagnose cytomegalovirus status from the catalog of TCR beta chain sequences. This is the immuneACCESS table as TCRdb keeps it, with only in-frame sequences that have V and J called. A part of the clones is gone; compared with another copy, unresolved V genes explain less than half, and the rest is unexplained. V, J and clone size derive from that table, while D and trimming were established from the DNA sequence. This sample lists around 150,000 clones; 85% to 90% were detected once. The ten largest account for about 9.3% of the sample. The CDR3 contains 15 residues, cysteine and phenylalanine counted. The read is trimmed to its CDR3 DNA, 45 bases read in frame from base 1. The junction carries 14 bases between V and J, which are trimmed by 1 base and 4 bases respectively. In the germline V gene, CDR1 corresponds to SGHVS and CDR2 to FQNEAQ.

Details on this clone: Its binding antigen is unknown. No quality values exist for individual bases; no much larger clone is one base distant.

Study-level results and caveats: A later analysis had no HLA typing for the validation cohort, so co-occurrence there was scored across all 110 or so repertoires. Of the cluster scores, 85% to 95% were above 0 in a later analysis, which found that TCRs clustered in the first cohort also tended to co-occur in the 130 or so validation repertoires. A total of 150 to 200 TCR beta chains were listed by the study as associated with cytomegalovirus. It was suggested by the authors that the approach could potentially be generalized to other disease states and immunological phenotypes. The classifier was reported to diagnose cytomegalovirus status with high specificity and sensitivity in both the original cohort and the validation cohort. Most TCR sequences were observed very rarely across donors, whereas some public TCRs were present in many individuals. Three of the identified cytomegalovirus-associated TCR beta chains were confirmed in vitro to be specific for cytomegalovirus antigens.

The donors belonged to the validation cohort of 120 subjects, which was separate from the roughly 670-subject first cohort. The TCR sequence derives from a woman between 18 and 30 years old in good health and CMV-seropositive. The sequenced sample consisted of PBMCs. Recombination connected TRBV7-8 to TRBJ2-7, with TRBD2 perhaps the D gene, on 5 matching bases. The nucleotide sequence is given as TGTGCCAGCAGCTTAGGTGGGAGTCCAGAATACGAGCAGTACTTC. Its protein reads: CASSLGGSPEYEQYF.